The clone carrying this T cell receptor (beta chain) has a single count. The antigen remains unidentified. This specimen comes from a study of PD-1 blockade in classical Hodgkin lymphoma. Study-wide context: Nivolumab was administered to patients intravenously at 3 mg/kg every 2 weeks. Broader study findings: According to reports, newly diagnosed patients had lower baseline TCR diversity than healthy donors, and relapsed/refractory patients had lower baseline TCR diversity still. A significant rise in TCR diversity was seen by C4D1 for CD4+ cells but not for CD8+ cells.

Libraries were prepared by immunoSEQ multiplex PCR; TCRdb keeps only in-frame clonotypes and omits some of them. The sample carries approximately 26,000 clones, roughly 70% recorded once. All the patients suffered relapse after autologous stem cell transplantation, and brentuximab vedotin exposure differed. Responses achieved at best were complete response, partial response or progressive disease. The CDR3 covers 13 residues. Germline V gene lookup returns CDR1 KGHSH and CDR2 LQKENI. With 5 bases removed from V and 0 bases from J, the gap between germline ends came to 7 bases. This receptor was identified in a human donor with classical Hodgkin lymphoma. The sequencing used peripheral blood mononuclear cells (PBMCs), collected before the second cycle of nivolumab. This sequence joins TRBV18 and TRBJ1-1; D call uncertain. Here the CDR3 reads CASSKDMNTEAFF. The DNA for the CDR3 is TGTGCCAGCTCAAAGGATATGAACACTGAAGCTTTCTTT.